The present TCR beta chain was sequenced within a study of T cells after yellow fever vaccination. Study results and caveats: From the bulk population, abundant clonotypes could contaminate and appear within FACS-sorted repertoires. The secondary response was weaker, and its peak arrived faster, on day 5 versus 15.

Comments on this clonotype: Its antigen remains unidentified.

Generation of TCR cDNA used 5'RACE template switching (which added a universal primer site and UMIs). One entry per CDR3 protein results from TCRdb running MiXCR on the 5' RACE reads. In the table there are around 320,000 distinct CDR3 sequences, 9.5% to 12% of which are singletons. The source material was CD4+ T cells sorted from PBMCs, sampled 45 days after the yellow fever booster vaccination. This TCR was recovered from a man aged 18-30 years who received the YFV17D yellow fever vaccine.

CDR3: CASSLLSARYNEQFF. In nucleotides, the CDR3 is TGTGCCAGCAGTTTGCTGTCCGCCCGATACAATGAGCAGTTCTTC. The rearrangement links TRBV28 to TRBJ2-1; no clear D. Trimming took 3 bases from V and 4 from J, leaving 13 bases between them. The CDR3 is made up of 15 amino acids. Looked up from germline, CDR1 is MDHEN and CDR2 is SYDVKM.